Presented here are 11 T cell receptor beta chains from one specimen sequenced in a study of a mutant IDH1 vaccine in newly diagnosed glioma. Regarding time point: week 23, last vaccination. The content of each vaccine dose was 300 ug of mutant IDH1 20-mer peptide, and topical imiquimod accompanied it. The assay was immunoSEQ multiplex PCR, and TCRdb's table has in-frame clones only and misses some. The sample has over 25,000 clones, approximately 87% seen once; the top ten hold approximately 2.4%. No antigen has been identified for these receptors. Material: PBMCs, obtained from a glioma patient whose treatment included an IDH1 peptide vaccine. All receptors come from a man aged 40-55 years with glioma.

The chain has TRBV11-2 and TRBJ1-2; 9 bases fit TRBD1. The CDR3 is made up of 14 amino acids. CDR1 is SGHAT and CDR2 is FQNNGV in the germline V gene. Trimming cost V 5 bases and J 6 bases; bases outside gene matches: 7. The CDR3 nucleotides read TGTGCCAGCAGCACGTCGGGACAGGGAGATGGCTACACCTTC. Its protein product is CASSTSGQGDGYTF.

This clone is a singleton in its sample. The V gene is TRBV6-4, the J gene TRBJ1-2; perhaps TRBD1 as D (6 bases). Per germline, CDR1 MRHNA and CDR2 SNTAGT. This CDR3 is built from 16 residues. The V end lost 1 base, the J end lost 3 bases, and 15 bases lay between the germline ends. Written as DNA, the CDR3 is TGTGCCAGCAGTGACTTCACCGGGACAACCTACTATGGCTACACCTTC. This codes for CASSDFTGTTYYGYTF.

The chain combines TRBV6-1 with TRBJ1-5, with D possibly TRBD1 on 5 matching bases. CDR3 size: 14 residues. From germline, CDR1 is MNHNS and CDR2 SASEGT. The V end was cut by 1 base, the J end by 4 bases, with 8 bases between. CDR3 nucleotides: TGTGCCAGCAGTGAAGGGGACGAGAATCAGCCCCAGCATTTT. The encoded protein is CASSEGDENQPQHF.

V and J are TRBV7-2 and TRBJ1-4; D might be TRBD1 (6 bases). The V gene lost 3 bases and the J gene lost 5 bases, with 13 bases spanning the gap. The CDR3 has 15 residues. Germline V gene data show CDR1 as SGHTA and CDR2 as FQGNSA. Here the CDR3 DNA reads TGTGCCAGCAGCTTGCGAGGGGGAGTAAATGAAAAACTGTTTTTT. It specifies CASSLRGGVNEKLFF.

The CDR3, as DNA: TGCGCCAGCAGCCAAGTCGACGGGTCCTACGAGCAGTACTTC. Protein: CASSQVDGSYEQYF. The chain has TRBV4-3 and TRBJ2-7; D is undetermined. The germline V gene encodes CDR1 LGHNA and CDR2 YSLEER. There are 14 residues in the CDR3. V lost 1 base, J lost 1 base, and 8 bases lay in between.

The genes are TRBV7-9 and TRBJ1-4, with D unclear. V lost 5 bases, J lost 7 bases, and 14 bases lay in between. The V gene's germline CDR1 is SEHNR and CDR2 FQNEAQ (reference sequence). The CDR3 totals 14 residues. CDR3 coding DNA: TGTGCCAGCAGCCAGCAGGCAAACTTTGAAAAACTGTTTTTT. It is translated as CASSQQANFEKLFF.

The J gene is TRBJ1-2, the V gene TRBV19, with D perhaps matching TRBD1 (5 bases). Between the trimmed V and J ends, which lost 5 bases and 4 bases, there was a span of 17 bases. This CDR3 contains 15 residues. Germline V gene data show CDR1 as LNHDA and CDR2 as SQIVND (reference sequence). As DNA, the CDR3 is TGTGCCAGTAGTGTTGGGACCGGCAAAGTCTATGGCTACACCTTC. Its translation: CASSVGTGKVYGYTF.

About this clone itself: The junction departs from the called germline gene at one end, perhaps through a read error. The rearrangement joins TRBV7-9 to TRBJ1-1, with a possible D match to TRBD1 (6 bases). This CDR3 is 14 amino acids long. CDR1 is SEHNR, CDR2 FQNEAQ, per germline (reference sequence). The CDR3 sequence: CASSLAQRDTEAFF. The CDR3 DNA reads TGTGCCAGCAGCTTAGCGCAGAGGGACACCGAAGCTTTCTTT.

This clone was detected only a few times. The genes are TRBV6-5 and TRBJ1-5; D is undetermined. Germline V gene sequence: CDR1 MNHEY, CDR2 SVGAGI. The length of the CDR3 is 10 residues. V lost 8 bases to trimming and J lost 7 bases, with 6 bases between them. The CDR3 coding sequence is TGTGCCAGCGGGTACCAGCCCCAGCATTTT. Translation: CASGYQPQHF.

The CDR3 DNA follows: TGTGCCAGCAGCTTGGAAGGGCAGGCTGAGCAGTTCTTC. This codes for CASSLEGQAEQFF. The chain is built from TRBV7-8 and TRBJ2-1; D uncertain. The CDR3 spans 13 residues. Germline loops: CDR1 SGHVS, CDR2 FQNEAQ. Trimming removed 3 bases at V and 9 bases at J, with 12 bases between.

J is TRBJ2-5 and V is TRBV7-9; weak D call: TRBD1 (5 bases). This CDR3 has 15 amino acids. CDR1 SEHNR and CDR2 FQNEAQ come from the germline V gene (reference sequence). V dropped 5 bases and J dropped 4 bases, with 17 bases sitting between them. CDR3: CASSPSEQVVETQYF. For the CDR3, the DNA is TGTGCCAGCAGCCCATCGGAACAGGTGGTAGAGACCCAGTACTTC.